One T cell receptor beta chain is described in this entry. Its matching antigen is unknown. The data were obtained in a study of CD8 T cells in Susac syndrome. Study summary: At blood draw, Susac syndrome patients were therapy-naive, on corticosteroids, or on intravenous immunoglobulin alone.

Overall study results and limits: That the number of individuals in its TCR sequencing and HLA analysis was relatively small was acknowledged by the study.

It was with random hexamers that about 0.45 to 1 ug RNA was reverse transcribed. With immunoSEQ multiplex PCR, TCR beta CDR3 was amplified across 54 Vbeta and 13 Jbeta. TCRdb re-derived calls from the immunoSEQ multiplex PCR reads in MiXCR, one entry per CDR3 protein. Altogether around 130,000 distinct CDR3 sequences are present, around 96% being singletons, with the ten largest covering approximately 0.15%. The specimen was CD4+ T cells from PBMCs. This TCR came from a human donor with Susac syndrome.

CDR3 sequence (DNA): TGCGCCAGCAGCCAATTTCCTCCCGGGACAGGAACACACGCAGATACGCAGTATTTT. This codes for CASSQFPPGTGTHADTQYF. The gene calls are TRBV4-3 and TRBJ2-3; 8 bases line up with TRBD1. The CDR3 length is 19 residues. V dropped 2 bases and J dropped 4; count of bases not matched to a gene: 17. CDR1 LGHNA and CDR2 YSLEER come from the germline V gene.